The clone carrying this T cell receptor (beta chain) was observed a handful of times. Its antigen is unidentified. Clones were sequenced by immunoSEQ multiplex PCR, and TCRdb holds only the in-frame ones, with some missing. This table has some 140,000 clones, roughly 90% appearing once. This record belongs to a study of T cell responses to AZD1222 COVID-19 vaccine. Overall study context: Pooled in the analysis were second doses at about 4 or about 12 weeks.

CDR1 is LNHDA, CDR2 SQIVND, per germline (reference sequence). This CDR3 has 15 residues. With 6 bases clipped from V and 7 bases from J, the junction kept 11 bases outside the gene matches. Study-level results: A mostly white British donor set with more females was recruited, and clonal diversity was possibly underestimated.

Sample: peripheral blood, taken on day 0 of AZD1222 vaccination. The chain uses TRBV19 and TRBJ1-2; TRBD1 matches 10 bases. The receptor was derived from an adult in good health. This chain's CDR3 is CASRRQGASRSGYTF. The CDR3 region has the DNA TGTGCCAGTAGAAGACAGGGGGCTAGCCGCAGTGGCTACACCTTC.